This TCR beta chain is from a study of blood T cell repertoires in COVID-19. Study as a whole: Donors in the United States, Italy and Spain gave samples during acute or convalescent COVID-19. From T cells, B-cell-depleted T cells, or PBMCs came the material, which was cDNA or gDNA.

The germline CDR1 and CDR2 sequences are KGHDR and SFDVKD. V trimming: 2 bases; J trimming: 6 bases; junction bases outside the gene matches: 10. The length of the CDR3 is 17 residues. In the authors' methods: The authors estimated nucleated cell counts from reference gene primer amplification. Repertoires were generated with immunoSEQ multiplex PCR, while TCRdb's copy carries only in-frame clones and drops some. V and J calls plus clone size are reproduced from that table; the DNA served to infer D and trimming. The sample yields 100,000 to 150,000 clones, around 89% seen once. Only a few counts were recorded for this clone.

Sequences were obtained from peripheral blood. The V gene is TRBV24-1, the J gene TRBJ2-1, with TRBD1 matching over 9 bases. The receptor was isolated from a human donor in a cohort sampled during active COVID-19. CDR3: CATSDSQGALGLNEQFF. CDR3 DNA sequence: TGTGCCACCAGTGATTCACAGGGGGCTTTGGGGCTCAATGAGCAGTTCTTC.